The next 7 T cell receptor beta chains were all read from a single sample in a study of a mutant IDH1 vaccine in newly diagnosed glioma. The data were produced by immunoSEQ multiplex PCR, yet TCRdb's version contains in-frame clones alone and is incomplete. The sample holds about 51,000 clones, around three quarters seen once. Noted time point: baseline, week 1 (first vaccination visit). Indicated treatment: pre-vaccination baseline after standard-of-care therapy. Sequencing used PBMCs, obtained from a glioma patient treated with radiotherapy, temozolomide or both. All receptors derive from a middle-aged woman with glioma.

This chain uses TRBV9 with TRBJ1-6; 9 nucleotides agree with TRBD1. V lost 3 bases to trimming and J lost 10 bases; unmatched junction nucleotides: 2. CDR1 and CDR2 from the germline V gene are SGDLS and YYNGEE. The CDR3 consists of 13 residues. The CDR3 here is CASSDRGLSPLHF. The CDR3 region has the DNA TGTGCCAGCAGCGACAGGGGGCTCTCACCCCTCCACTTT.

This rearrangement joins TRBV27 to TRBJ1-6; D might be TRBD1 (5 bases). Per germline, CDR1 MNHEY and CDR2 SMNVEV (reference sequence). This CDR3 spans 15 amino acids. With 7 bases removed from V and 0 bases from J, the gap between germline ends came to 10 bases. CDR3 in amino acids: CASKQTDSYNSPLHF. For the CDR3, the DNA is TGTGCCAGCAAACAGACAGACTCCTATAATTCACCCCTCCACTTT.

The rearrangement uses TRBV6-5 and TRBJ2-7; 8 positions agree with TRBD1. Germline CDR1 is MNHEY and CDR2 is SVGAGI. V trimming: 1 base; J trimming: 2 bases; junction bases outside the gene matches: 7. The CDR3 totals 16 residues. Here the CDR3 reads CASSYLTGDSPYEQYF. The DNA for the CDR3 is TGTGCCAGCAGTTACTTGACAGGGGATTCCCCCTACGAGCAGTACTTC.

V usage is TRBV6-5 and J usage is TRBJ1-3; D is perhaps TRBD1 (5 bases). Looked up from germline, CDR1 is MNHEY and CDR2 is SVGAGI. The CDR3 sequence is 13 residues long. V was trimmed by 8 bases and J by 4 bases, leaving 12 bases between them. CDR3 protein: CASLGTGGNTIYF. The CDR3 DNA reads as TGTGCCAGCCTGGGGACGGGAGGAAACACCATATATTTT.

J is TRBJ2-1 and V is TRBV29-1, with D perhaps matching TRBD2 (6 bases). V was shortened by 3 bases and J by 4 bases, with 10 bases between the two germline ends. The V gene's germline CDR1 is SQVTM and CDR2 ANQGSEA. The CDR3 extends over 13 amino acids. This CDR3 is CSVEGGSYNEQFF. CDR3 sequence (DNA): TGCAGCGTTGAGGGGGGATCTTACAATGAGCAGTTCTTC.

The rearrangement links TRBV2 to TRBJ2-5; 8 bases map to TRBD2. V lost 3 bases, J lost 2 bases, and 5 bases stayed unmatched. The length of the CDR3 is 15 residues. Germline V gene sequence: CDR1 SNHLY, CDR2 FYNNEI. This CDR3 reads CASSEGLGAQETQYF. The CDR3 DNA is TGTGCCAGCAGTGAGGGACTAGGGGCTCAAGAGACCCAGTACTTC.

The chain uses TRBV7-9 and TRBJ2-5; D not resolved. V lost 1 base and J lost 2, with 8 bases in between. This CDR3 is 14 amino acids long. The germline V gene has CDR1 SEHNR and CDR2 FQNEAQ (reference sequence). CDR3 DNA sequence: TGTGCCAGCAGCTTAGAGGGCCCTCAAGAGACCCAGTACTTC. The encoded protein is CASSLEGPQETQYF.